This T cell receptor beta chain was sequenced in a study of T cell changes during pregnancy in multiple sclerosis. Germline V gives CDR1 MNHEY, CDR2 SMNVEV (reference sequence). This CDR3 has 15 amino acids. The V end was cut by 6 bases, the J end by 5 bases, with 14 bases between. Assay: immunoSEQ multiplex PCR; the TCRdb copy retains only in-frame clones and omits some. Of some 77,000 clones listed, approximately 94% were seen once; the top ten hold approximately 2.1%. Material: peripheral blood, obtained in the second trimester of pregnancy. This clonotype was sampled from a female donor in good health, enrolled as a control in a pregnancy study. The chain recombines TRBV27 with TRBJ1-6; D might be TRBD1 (6 bases). The CDR3 spells CASRITGNHNSPLHF. CDR3 in DNA: TGTGCCAGCAGGATTACAGGGAATCATAATTCACCCCTCCACTTT.